Listed here are 3 T cell receptor beta chains from one sample, sequenced in a study of Ad26.COV2.S vaccination and SARS-CoV-2 variants. Repertoires were generated with immunoSEQ multiplex PCR, while TCRdb's copy carries only in-frame clones and drops some. The top ten hold about 4.1% of the sample, which has 350,000 to 500,000 clones, 90% seen once. Treatment defined: 15 to 20 received Ad26.COV2.S at low or high dose, single or two shots; about five received placebo; per-sample allocation not given. Sampling was performed 63 days after the first vaccine or placebo injection. The sample here was peripheral blood, taken in a trial of Ad26.COV2.S vaccine versus placebo. The receptors here all came from a person between 18 and 65 years old who received the Ad26.COV2.S COVID-19 vaccine or a placebo.

V and J are TRBV5-1 and TRBJ2-2, with TRBD2 as a possible D gene (5 bases). CDR3 length: 14 residues. V lost 7 bases to trimming and J lost 2 bases, with 12 bases between them. CDR1 is SGHRS and CDR2 is YFSETQ in the germline V gene. The CDR3 reads CASAGADNTGELFF. The CDR3 DNA sequence: TGCGCCAGCGCTGGAGCGGATAACACCGGGGAGCTGTTTTTT.

The rearrangement links TRBV15 to TRBJ1-5; maybe TRBD1 (5 bases). The CDR3 has 15 residues. V was shortened by 0 bases and J by 6 bases, with 12 bases between the two germline ends. The germline V gene has CDR1 LNHNV and CDR2 YYDKDF (reference sequence). CDR3 region: CATSREGSTAQPQHF. In DNA, the CDR3 is TGTGCCACCAGCAGAGAAGGGTCGACAGCTCAGCCCCAGCATTTT.

CDR3 in amino acids: CASSTLAADGEQFF. The CDR3 bases are TGTGCCAGCAGCACCTTAGCCGCGGACGGTGAGCAGTTCTTC. The genes are TRBV9 and TRBJ2-1; unclear D gene. V lost 4 bases and J lost 9, with 17 bases in between. Germline V gene sequence: CDR1 SGDLS, CDR2 YYNGEE. The CDR3 contains 14 residues. Based on the CDR3 plus reference TRBV9 and TRBJ2-1, the full variable domain is DSGVTQTPKHLITATGQRVTLRCSPRSGDLSVYWYQQSLDQGLQFLIQYYNGEERAKGNILERFSAQQFPDLHSELNLSSLELGDSALYFCASSTLAADGEQFFGPGTRLTVL.